This TCR beta chain originates from a study of CD8 T cells in ankylosing spondylitis. TCRdb redid the calling of the 5' RACE reads with MiXCR, one entry per CDR3 protein. The sample lists under 85,000 distinct CDR3 sequences, 5.3% seen once, with 2% to 2.5% in the top ten. This clonotype was seen only a few times. The CDR3 is made up of 12 amino acids. Trimming took off 6 bases at V and 5 bases at J, with 8 bases between the two ends. This chain links TRBV12-3 or TRBV12-4 with TRBJ1-5; D gene uncertain. The specimen was blood, either unsorted or a sorted T cell fraction (not recorded which). The source is a male donor with ankylosing spondylitis or in good health (not recorded which). CDR3 DNA: TGTGCCAGCAGCCAAACAGATCAGCCCCAGCATTTT. Protein sequence: CASSQTDQPQHF.